The 14 T cell receptor beta chains listed next were all sequenced from one sample in a study of regulatory T cells in long-lasting Graves disease. Time point: newly diagnosed GD, antithyroid drugs for less than 3 months. PBMC RNA was the source of the TCR library. The authors built TCR beta libraries using iRepertoire HTBI primers and Arm-PCR of CDR3 regions. Each CDR3 protein gets one entry after TCRdb re-called the multiplex PCR reads with MiXCR. The sample has 360,000 or so distinct CDR3 sequences, around 15% seen once. These data also featured in a second study, about T cells in Graves' hyperthyroidism and ophthalmopathy.

The specimen was peripheral blood mononuclear cells (PBMCs), collected at new diagnosis, from a patient treated with antithyroid drugs. Every receptor here comes from a woman between 18 and 29 years old with Graves disease.

In its sample, this clonotype was seen a few times. The chain joins TRBV19 to TRBJ1-1; D unclear. The V end lost 3 bases, the J end lost 6 bases, and 8 bases lay between the germline ends. Germline loops: CDR1 LNHDA, CDR2 SQIVND (reference sequence). This CDR3 comprises 12 residues. The CDR3 region is CASSIRGAEAFF. Here the CDR3 DNA reads TGTGCCAGTAGTATCCGGGGTGCTGAAGCTTTCTTT.

This clonotype was seen many times. In DNA form, the CDR3 reads TGTGCCAGCTCCCCGCTAGCGGGGGACCAAGAGACCCAGTACTTC. This codes for CASSPLAGDQETQYF. V and J are TRBV3-1 and TRBJ2-5; 10 bases are a match to TRBD2. J was trimmed by 0 bases and V by 8 bases; bases with no gene match: 6. The CDR3 is 15 residues long. Per germline, CDR1 LGHDT and CDR2 YNNKEL (reference sequence).

The table lists this clonotype with many counts. J is TRBJ2-2 and V is TRBV6-1; D possibly matches TRBD1 or TRBD2 (5 bases each). Between the trimmed V and J ends, which lost 2 bases and 4 bases, there was a span of 11 bases. This CDR3 contains 15 residues. Germline CDR1 MNHNS, CDR2 SASEGT. The CDR3 region has the DNA TGTGCCAGCAGTGAATCACGGGGACCCACCGGGGAGCTGTTTTTT. Its protein product is CASSESRGPTGELFF.

The rearrangement joins TRBV2 to TRBJ1-3, with D tentatively TRBD1 (5 bases). The CDR3 has 14 residues. Germline V CDR1 and CDR2: SNHLY, FYNNEI. Trimming stripped 4 bases from V and 7 bases from J, with 14 bases between. The CDR3 protein is CASSAGYRGNTIYF. The CDR3 DNA reads as TGTGCCAGCAGTGCGGGGTACCGGGGGAACACCATATATTTT.

This clonotype has a count of ten or more. This chain uses TRBV5-1 with TRBJ2-5; maybe TRBD1 (6 bases). Germline V CDR1 and CDR2: SGHRS, YFSETQ. V shed 0 bases and J shed 0 bases, with 9 bases lying between them. The length of the CDR3 is 15 residues. CDR3 in amino acids: CASSLDGQYQETQYF. The CDR3 bases are TGCGCCAGCAGCTTGGACGGACAGTACCAAGAGACCCAGTACTTC.

This clonotype was seen ten or more times. V is TRBV30 and J is TRBJ1-1; D not resolved. V dropped 8 bases and J dropped 4 bases, with 17 bases sitting between them. The CDR3 totals 13 residues. CDR1 GTSNPN and CDR2 SVGIG come from the germline V gene (reference sequence). CDR3 sequence reads: CAQNGPAGTEAFF. CDR3 nucleotides: TGTGCCCAAAACGGCCCCGCGGGCACTGAAGCTTTCTTT.

The sample holds many counts of this clonotype. This sequence joins TRBV7-2 and TRBJ2-1; 8 bases align to TRBD2. J gave up 0 bases and V 8 bases, and 6 bases lay outside the gene matches. Germline V gene sequence: CDR1 SGHTA, CDR2 FQGNSA. The CDR3 contains 15 residues. CDR3 loop: CASRFGRASYNEQFF. The CDR3 DNA sequence: TGTGCCAGCCGATTCGGGAGGGCCTCCTACAATGAGCAGTTCTTC.

This clonotype was detected once. A single base is all that separates this from a far larger clone, so a read error is likely. This CDR3 reads CASSMTGGEQYF. The CDR3 bases are TGTGCCAGCAGTATGACAGGGGGCGAGCAGTACTTC. The chain is built from TRBV5-5 and TRBJ2-7; 9 bases map to TRBD1. The CDR3 is 12 amino acids. Germline trimming cut 5 bases from V and 6 bases from J; bases unmatched to any gene: 3. From germline, CDR1 is SGHKS and CDR2 YYEKEE (reference sequence).

This clonotype was recorded at least ten times. J is TRBJ1-2 and V is TRBV28; D uncertain. Germline CDR1 is MDHEN and CDR2 is SYDVKM. This CDR3 is built from 14 residues. Trimming cost V 3 bases and J 2 bases, with 10 bases left between them. The CDR3 here is CASSLAITNYGYTF. CDR3 in DNA: TGTGCCAGCAGTTTGGCGATTACCAACTATGGCTACACCTTC.

This clonotype was observed at least ten times. This chain joins TRBV6-1 and TRBJ2-7; TRBD1 aligns across 7 bases. J gave up 2 bases and V 5 bases, and 6 bases lay outside the gene matches. CDR1 is MNHNS and CDR2 is SASEGT in the germline V gene. This CDR3 spans 14 amino acids. In nucleotides, the CDR3 is TGTGCCAGCAGTACAGGACAGGCACCCTACGAGCAGTACTTC. Encoded protein: CASSTGQAPYEQYF.

The sample holds many counts of this clonotype. The rearrangement uses TRBV6-4 and TRBJ2-3, with 11 bases matching TRBD2. V gave up 0 bases and J gave up 2 bases; unmatched junction bases: 1. This CDR3 is 16 amino acids long. CDR1 is MRHNA, CDR2 SNTAGT, per germline. CDR3 bases: TGTGCCAGCAGTGACTCTAGCGGGAGGGCCACAGATACGCAGTATTTT. It codes for CASSDSSGRATDTQYF.

In its sample, this clonotype was seen many times. The chain is built from TRBV11-2 and TRBJ2-7; TRBD2 matches at 12 bases. The DNA end is a closer match to TRBJ2-3, so the J assignment may be wrong. The germline V gene has CDR1 SGHAT and CDR2 FQNNGV. The CDR3 loop spans 15 amino acids. CDR3 nucleotide sequence: TGTGCCAGCAGCTTAGCTAGCGGGAGGGGTGATACGCAGTATTTT. Amino acids: CASSLASGRGDTQYF.

A few counts support this clonotype. The CDR3: CASGNSGLVDYGYTF. The CDR3 DNA follows: TGTGCCAGCGGCAATTCAGGGCTTGTTGACTATGGCTACACCTTC. The chain employs TRBV6-1 and TRBJ1-2; weak D call: TRBD1 (5 bases). Per germline, CDR1 MNHNS and CDR2 SASEGT. V lost 8 bases and J lost 3, with 19 bases in between. CDR3 size: 15 residues.

At least ten counts were recorded for this clonotype. The rearrangement uses TRBV5-5 and TRBJ2-3, with a weak D call TRBD2 (6 bases). Looked up from germline, CDR1 is SGHKS and CDR2 is YYEKEE (reference sequence). V gave up 7 bases and J gave up 2 bases, with 17 bases separating them. This CDR3 contains 15 residues. The chain's CDR3 is CASFPTGGNTDTQYF. The CDR3 DNA is TGTGCCAGCTTCCCTACTGGCGGGAACACAGATACGCAGTATTTT.